This is a list of T cell receptor beta chains from one sample in a study of CD8 T cells in ankylosing spondylitis. TCRdb re-called the 5' RACE reads through MiXCR, storing one row per CDR3 protein. The sample has roughly 120,000 distinct CDR3 sequences, 7% seen once; the top ten hold roughly an eighth. The sample consisted of blood, either unsorted or a sorted T cell fraction (not recorded which). The origin of the receptors is a male donor with ankylosing spondylitis or in good health (not recorded which). Each CDR3 is given without its conserved first and last residue. A D gene is named only where the DNA matches it firmly. Size tells how often a clone was seen (once, few, many) or the class of an expanded clone, and some rows leave it out.

v_call clone_size d_call cdr3_aa
TRBV12-3/TRBV12-4 many NA ASSLRLGGSPLH
TRBV29-1 many TRBD1 SVARGTAFTDTQY
TRBV6-1 many TRBD1 ASKDSRDSKLNEQF
TRBV7-2 many NA ASSLAGLTSYEQY
TRBV18 many NA ASSYRSEQETQY
TRBV5-1 many NA ASSYGLNYGYT
TRBV5-6 many TRBD1 ASSLGGRGGTEAF
TRBV6-1 many NA ASTKGPDRSMNTEAF
TRBV5-1 many NA ASALAPGSNQPQH
TRBV5-1 many NA ASTAKGATNEKLF
TRBV12-3/TRBV12-4 many NA ASSLARQGAF
TRBV18 many NA ASSSPGVTQY
TRBV29-1 many NA SVVRDTGATNEKLF
TRBV6-5 many TRBD1 ASSFYRQGTEAF
TRBV7-9 few NA ASSLLSETQY
TRBV12-3/TRBV12-4 few NA ASSLAGTNTPATNEKLF
TRBV20-1 many TRBD1 SVHTGGAYNEQF
TRBV6-1 many TRBD2 ASSAKGQRDSYEQY
TRBV28 many NA ASSRPGAGVTEAF
TRBV3-1 many NA ASSQAMRGPYNEQF
TRBV28 many TRBD1 ASSRDRGVKRNEQY
TRBV30 many NA AWNTGRSGANVLT
TRBV2 many NA ASSVGGFLDTQY
TRBV5-1 many TRBD2 ASSEREFTYEQY
TRBV7-2 many TRBD2 ASSLQGAGDEQF
TRBV25-1 NA NA ASSDFGGGNTQY
TRBV5-1 many TRBD1 ASSMGTAAYSNQPQH
TRBV20-1 few NA SVVAYFGRENIQY
TRBV20-1 many NA SAAWSKGGIDYGYT
TRBV4-1 many TRBD2 ASSQDKGLAGVLEQF
TRBV28 many NA ASSSPGRPQETQY
TRBV12-3/TRBV12-4 NA NA ASSFMLTGELF
TRBV30 few NA AWSVGGSAYEQY
TRBV24-1 many NA ATRAGSTDTQY
TRBV10-3 many NA AIRGGDIDVYEQY
TRBV5-1 many TRBD1 ASSAGTGGPLSTDTQY
TRBV5-1 many TRBD2 ASSPGTSDTQY
TRBV30 many TRBD1 AWSGDSKGELF
TRBV20-1 many TRBD2 SARDMRERPDTQY
TRBV27 many TRBD1 ASSTRQGRNGYT
TRBV24-1 many NA ATSDLVSCVGCKNEQF
TRBV12-3/TRBV12-4 many NA ASRVDSSGNTIY
TRBV29-1 many TRBD1 SVVRTGRSGEQF
TRBV12-2 once NA ASRQPGGAGMNTEAF
TRBV20-1 many NA SADGGLAKNIQY
TRBV5-1 many TRBD1 ASSLWTGGNQPQH
TRBV29-1 few TRBD1 SVARSGGNEQY
TRBV5-1 many TRBD1 ASKPGQLVYGYT
TRBV27 few NA ASSSMNTGELF
TRBV9 NA TRBD2 ASSVSGVETQY
TRBV15 few TRBD2 ATSGGGLAESTDTQY
TRBV18 many NA ASFSPGSVNTEAF
TRBV3-1 NA TRBD1 ASSDRGYNEQF